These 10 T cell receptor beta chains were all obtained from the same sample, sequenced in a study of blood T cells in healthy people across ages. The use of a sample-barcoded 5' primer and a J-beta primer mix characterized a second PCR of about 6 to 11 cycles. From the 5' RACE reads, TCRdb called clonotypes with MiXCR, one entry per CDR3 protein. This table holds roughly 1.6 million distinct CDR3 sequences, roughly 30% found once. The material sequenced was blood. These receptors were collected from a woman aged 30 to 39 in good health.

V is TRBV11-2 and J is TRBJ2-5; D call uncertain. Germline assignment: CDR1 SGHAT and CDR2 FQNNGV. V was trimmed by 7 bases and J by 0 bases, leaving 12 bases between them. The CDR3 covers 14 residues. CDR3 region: CASTPRSYQETQYF. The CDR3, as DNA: TGTGCCAGCACCCCTAGATCGTACCAAGAGACCCAGTACTTC. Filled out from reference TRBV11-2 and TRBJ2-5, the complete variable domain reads EAGVAQSPRYKIIEKRQSVAFWCNPISGHATLYWYQQILGQGPKLLIQFQNNGVVDDSQLPKDRFSAERLKGVDSTLKIQPAKLEDSAVYLCASTPRSYQETQYFGPGTRLLVL.

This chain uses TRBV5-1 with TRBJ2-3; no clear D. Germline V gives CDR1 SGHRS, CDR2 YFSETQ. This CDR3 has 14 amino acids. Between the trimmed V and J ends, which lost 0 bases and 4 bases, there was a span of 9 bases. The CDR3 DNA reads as TGCGCCAGCAGCTTGGCCGCCGTCGCAGATACGCAGTATTTT. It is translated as CASSLAAVADTQYF.

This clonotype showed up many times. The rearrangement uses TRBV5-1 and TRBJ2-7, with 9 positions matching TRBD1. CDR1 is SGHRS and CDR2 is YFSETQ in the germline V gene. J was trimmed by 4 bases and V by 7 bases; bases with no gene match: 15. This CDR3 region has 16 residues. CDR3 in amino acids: CASRPLEGQGVYEQYF. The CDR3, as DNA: TGCGCCAGCCGGCCCTTGGAGGGACAGGGCGTGTACGAGCAGTACTTC.

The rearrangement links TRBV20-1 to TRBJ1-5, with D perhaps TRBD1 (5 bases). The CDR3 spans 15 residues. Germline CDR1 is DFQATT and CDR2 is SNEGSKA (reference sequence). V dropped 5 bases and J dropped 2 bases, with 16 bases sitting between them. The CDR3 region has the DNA TGCAGTGCTCCAAACCAGGGAGGGGGCAATCAGCCCCAGCATTTT. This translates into CSAPNQGGGNQPQHF.

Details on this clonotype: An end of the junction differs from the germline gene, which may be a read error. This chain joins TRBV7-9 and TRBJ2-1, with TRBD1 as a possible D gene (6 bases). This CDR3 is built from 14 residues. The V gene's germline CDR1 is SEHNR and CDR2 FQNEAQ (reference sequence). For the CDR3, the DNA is TGTGCCAGCAGCTTAACAGGGTATAGCAATGAGCAGTTCTTT. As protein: CASSLTGYSNEQFF.

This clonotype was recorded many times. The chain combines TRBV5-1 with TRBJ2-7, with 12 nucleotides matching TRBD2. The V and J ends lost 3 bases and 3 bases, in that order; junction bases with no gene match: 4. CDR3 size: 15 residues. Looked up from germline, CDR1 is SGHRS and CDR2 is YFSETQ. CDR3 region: CASSSTTSGGYEQYF. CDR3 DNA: TGCGCCAGCAGCTCGACGACTAGCGGGGGCTACGAGCAGTACTTC.

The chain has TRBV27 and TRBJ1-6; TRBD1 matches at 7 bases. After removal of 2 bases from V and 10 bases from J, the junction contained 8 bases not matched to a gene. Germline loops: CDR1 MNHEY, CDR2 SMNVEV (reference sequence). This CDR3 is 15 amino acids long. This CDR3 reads CASSLRGRISSPLHF. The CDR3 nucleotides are TGTGCCAGCAGTTTAAGGGGGCGGATTTCGTCACCCCTCCACTTT.

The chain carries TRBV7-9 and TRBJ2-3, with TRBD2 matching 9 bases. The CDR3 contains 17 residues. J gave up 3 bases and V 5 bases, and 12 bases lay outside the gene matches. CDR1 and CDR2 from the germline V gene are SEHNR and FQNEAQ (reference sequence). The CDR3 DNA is TGTGCCAGCAGCCAGAGGGGAAGCGGGGGGCGTACAGATACGCAGTATTTT. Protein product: CASSQRGSGGRTDTQYF.

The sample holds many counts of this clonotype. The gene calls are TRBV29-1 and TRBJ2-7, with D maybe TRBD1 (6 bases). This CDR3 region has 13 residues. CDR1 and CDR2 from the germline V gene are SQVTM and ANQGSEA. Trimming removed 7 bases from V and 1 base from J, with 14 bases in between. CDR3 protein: CSATRGGSYEQYF. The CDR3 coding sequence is TGCAGCGCTACAAGAGGGGGTTCCTACGAGCAGTACTTC.

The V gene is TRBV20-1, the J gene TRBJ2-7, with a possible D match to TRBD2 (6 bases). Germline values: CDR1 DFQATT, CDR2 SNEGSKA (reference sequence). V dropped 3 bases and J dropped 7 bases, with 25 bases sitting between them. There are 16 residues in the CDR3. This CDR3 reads CSASGSTGGLYNEQYF. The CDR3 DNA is TGCAGTGCTAGTGGTTCTACAGGAGGGCTCTACAATGAGCAGTACTTC.